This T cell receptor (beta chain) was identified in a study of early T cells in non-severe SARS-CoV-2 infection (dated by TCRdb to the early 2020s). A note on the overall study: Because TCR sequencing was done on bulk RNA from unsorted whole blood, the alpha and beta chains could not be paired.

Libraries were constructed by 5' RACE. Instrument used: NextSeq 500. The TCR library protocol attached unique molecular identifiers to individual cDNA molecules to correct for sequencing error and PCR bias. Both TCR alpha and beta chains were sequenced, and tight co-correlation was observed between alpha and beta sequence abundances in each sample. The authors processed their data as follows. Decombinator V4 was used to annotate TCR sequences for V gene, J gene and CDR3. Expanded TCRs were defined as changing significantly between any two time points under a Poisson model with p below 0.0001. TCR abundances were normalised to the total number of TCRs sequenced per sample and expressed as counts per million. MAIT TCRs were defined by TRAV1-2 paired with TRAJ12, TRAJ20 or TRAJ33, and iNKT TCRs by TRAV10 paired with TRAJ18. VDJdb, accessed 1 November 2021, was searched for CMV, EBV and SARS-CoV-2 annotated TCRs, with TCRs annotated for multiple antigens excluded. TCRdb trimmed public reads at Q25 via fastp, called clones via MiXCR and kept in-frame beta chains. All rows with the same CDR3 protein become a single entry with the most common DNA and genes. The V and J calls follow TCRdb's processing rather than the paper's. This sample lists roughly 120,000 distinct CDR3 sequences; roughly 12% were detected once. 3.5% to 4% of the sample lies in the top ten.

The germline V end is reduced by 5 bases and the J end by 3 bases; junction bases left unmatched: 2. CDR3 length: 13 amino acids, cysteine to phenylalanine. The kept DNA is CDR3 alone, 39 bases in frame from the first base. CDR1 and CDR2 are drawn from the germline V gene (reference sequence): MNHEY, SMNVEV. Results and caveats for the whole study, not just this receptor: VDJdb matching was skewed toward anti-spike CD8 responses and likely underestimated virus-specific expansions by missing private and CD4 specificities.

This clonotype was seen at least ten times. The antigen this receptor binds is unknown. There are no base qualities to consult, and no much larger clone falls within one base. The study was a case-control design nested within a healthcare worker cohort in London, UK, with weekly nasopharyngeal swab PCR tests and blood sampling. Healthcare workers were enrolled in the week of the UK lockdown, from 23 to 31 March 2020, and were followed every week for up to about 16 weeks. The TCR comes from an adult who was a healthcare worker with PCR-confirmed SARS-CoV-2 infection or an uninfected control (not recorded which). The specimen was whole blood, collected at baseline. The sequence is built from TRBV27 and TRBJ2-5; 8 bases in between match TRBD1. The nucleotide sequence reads TGTGCCAGCAGTCCGACAGGGGAAGAGACCCAGTACTTC. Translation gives CASSPTGEETQYF.